The entry that follows covers one T cell receptor (beta chain) sequence. Its antigen is undetermined. This sample also contains other DNA sequences that code for the same CDR3. The sample originates from a study of shared clonotypes between healthy human individuals. Overall study findings and caveats: Non-shared clonotypes were found to have lower generation probabilities than the clonotypes that were shared by all four of the sorted-subset donors.

This CDR3 contains 13 residues. The germline gives CDR1 KGHSH, CDR2 LQKENI. Trimming removed 3 bases from V and 2 bases from J, with 6 bases in between. The study separated CD4+ cells into CD45RA+ naive and CD45RA-negative memory subsets. Assay used: immunoSEQ multiplex PCR; TCRdb lists only in-frame clones, some missing. Among approximately 2,000,000 clones listed, roughly 92% were seen once. This clonotype was sampled from a man aged 18 to 29 in good health. Some clones in this sample may be carry-over from other donors' samples. Sequenced: naive CD4+ T cells from PBMCs. Subset in this sample: CD45RA+ positively selected. The rearrangement links TRBV18 to TRBJ2-3; D remains ambiguous. CDR3 sequence: CASSPGDTDTQYF. CDR3 in DNA: TGTGCCAGCTCACCGGGCGACACAGATACGCAGTATTTT.